This TCR beta chain was sequenced for a study of CD8 T cells in ankylosing spondylitis. Notes on the study in general: The authors reported significant enrichment of disease-linked clones in matched ankylosing spondylitis synovial fluid. A TCR beta motif of several highly homologous variants appeared characteristic of ankylosing spondylitis blood.

For TCR beta, libraries came from quantitative 5'-RACE with molecular barcodes. One entry per CDR3 protein results from TCRdb running MiXCR on the 5' RACE reads. The sample holds approximately 260,000 distinct CDR3 sequences, roughly 18% seen once. Losses at the gene ends were 4 bases for V and 8 bases for J; bases not matched to a gene: 10. The CDR3 is made up of 16 amino acids. Looked up from germline, CDR1 is MDHEN and CDR2 is SYDVKM. Note on this clonotype: Antigen: not known.

Material for sequencing was blood, either unsorted or a sorted T cell fraction (not recorded which). The chain carries TRBV28 and TRBJ2-1; 11 bases line up with TRBD2. The source of this sequence is a male donor with ankylosing spondylitis or in good health (not recorded which). Here the CDR3 DNA reads TGTGCCAGCAGTTCACGACTAGCGGGATTTGGGTATGAGCAGTTCTTC. Its translation is CASSSRLAGFGYEQFF.